The sequence of this T cell receptor beta chain was determined in a study of Ad26.COV2.S vaccination and SARS-CoV-2 variants. Study as a whole: Donor had been placed in the Ad26.COV2.S arm of the COV1001 trial.

This CDR3 region has 14 residues. The J segment lost 2 bases and the V segment lost 6 bases, leaving 3 bases of the junction unmatched. Germline V lookup: CDR1 SNHLY, CDR2 FYNNEI. Treatment in this sample: about 20 received Ad26.COV2.S at low or high dose, single or two shots; 5 received placebo; per-sample allocation not given. Sampling was done on day 63 after the first vaccine or placebo injection. A Boston donor was an adult aged 18-55 years. The vaccine delivered Wuhan-strain SARS-CoV-2 spike through an Ad26 vector. Here immunoSEQ multiplex PCR was the method, and the copy in TCRdb shows in-frame clones only, minus some. The data show about half a million clones, about 88% seen once.

V gene TRBV2 combines with J gene TRBJ2-7; 11 bases align to TRBD2. The TCR was taken from a person aged 18-60 years who received the Ad26.COV2.S COVID-19 vaccine or a placebo. The sample here was peripheral blood, taken in a trial of Ad26.COV2.S vaccine versus placebo. Here the CDR3 reads CASRRLAGTYEQYF. The CDR3 DNA sequence: TGTGCCAGCAGGAGACTAGCGGGAACCTACGAGCAGTACTTC. The entire variable domain, with the rest obtained from reference TRBV2 and TRBJ2-7, is as follows: EPEVTQTPSHQVTQMGQEVILRCVPISNHLYFYWYRQILGQKVEFLVSFYNNEISEKSEIFDDQFSVERPDGSNFTLKIRSTKLEDSAMYFCASRRLAGTYEQYFGPGTRLTVT.